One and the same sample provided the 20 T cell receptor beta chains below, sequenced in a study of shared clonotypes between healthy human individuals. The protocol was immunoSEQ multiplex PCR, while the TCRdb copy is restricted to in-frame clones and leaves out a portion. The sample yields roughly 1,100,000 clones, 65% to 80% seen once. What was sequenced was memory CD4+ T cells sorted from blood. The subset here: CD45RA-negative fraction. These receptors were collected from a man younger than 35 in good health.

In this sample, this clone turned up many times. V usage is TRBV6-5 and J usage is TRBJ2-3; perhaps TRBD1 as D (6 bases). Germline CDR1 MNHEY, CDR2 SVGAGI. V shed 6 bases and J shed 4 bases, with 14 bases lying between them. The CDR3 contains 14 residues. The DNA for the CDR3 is TGTGCCAGCAGCCATAGACAGGCCTCAGATACGCAGTATTTT. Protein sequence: CASSHRQASDTQYF.

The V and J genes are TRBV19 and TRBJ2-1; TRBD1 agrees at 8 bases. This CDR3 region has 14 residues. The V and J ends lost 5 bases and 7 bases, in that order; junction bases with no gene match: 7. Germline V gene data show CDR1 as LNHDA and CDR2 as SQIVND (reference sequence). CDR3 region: CASSQGQGRNEQFF. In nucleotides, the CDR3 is TGTGCCAGTAGTCAAGGACAGGGACGGAATGAGCAGTTCTTC.

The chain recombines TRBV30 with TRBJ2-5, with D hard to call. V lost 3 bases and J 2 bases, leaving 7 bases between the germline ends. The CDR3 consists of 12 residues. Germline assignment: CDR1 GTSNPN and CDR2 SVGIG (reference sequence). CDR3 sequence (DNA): TGTGCCTGGAGGTTAGGGCAAGAGACCCAGTACTTC. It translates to CAWRLGQETQYF. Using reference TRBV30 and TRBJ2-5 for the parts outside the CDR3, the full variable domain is SQTIHQWPATLVQPVGSPLSLECTVEGTSNPNLYWYRQAAGRGLQLLFYSVGIGQISSEVPQNLSASRPQDRQFILSSKKLLLSDSGFYLCAWRLGQETQYFGPGTRLLVL.

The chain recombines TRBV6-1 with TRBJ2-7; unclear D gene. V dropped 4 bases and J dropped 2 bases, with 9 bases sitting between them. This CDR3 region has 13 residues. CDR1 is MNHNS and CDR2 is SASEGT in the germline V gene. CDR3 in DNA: TGTGCCAGCAGTGGAGGTAGTACCTACGAGCAGTACTTC. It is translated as CASSGGSTYEQYF.

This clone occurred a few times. This CDR3 reads CASSEHLDSPLHF. The CDR3 DNA reads as TGTGCCAGCAGTGAGCACTTAGATTCACCCCTCCACTTT. The V and J genes are TRBV6-4 and TRBJ1-6; D is ambiguous. The germline gives CDR1 MRHNA, CDR2 SNTAGT. Trimming removed 3 bases from V and 8 bases from J, with 8 bases in between. This CDR3 spans 13 amino acids.

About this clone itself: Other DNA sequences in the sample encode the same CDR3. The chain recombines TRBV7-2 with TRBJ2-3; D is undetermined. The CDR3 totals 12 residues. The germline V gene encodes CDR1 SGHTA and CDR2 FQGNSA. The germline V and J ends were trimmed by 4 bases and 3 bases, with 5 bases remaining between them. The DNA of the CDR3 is TGTGCCAGCAGCTCACGAACAGATACGCAGTATTTT. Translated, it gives CASSSRTDTQYF.

The CDR3 DNA reads as TGTGCCAGCAGTGGATACAGGCCTGGCTACGAGCAGTACTTC. Encoded protein: CASSGYRPGYEQYF. The chain joins TRBV2 to TRBJ2-7, with D perhaps TRBD1 (5 bases). V lost 4 bases and J 3 bases, leaving 13 bases between the germline ends. The CDR3 runs 14 residues. The germline CDR1 and CDR2 sequences are SNHLY and FYNNEI.

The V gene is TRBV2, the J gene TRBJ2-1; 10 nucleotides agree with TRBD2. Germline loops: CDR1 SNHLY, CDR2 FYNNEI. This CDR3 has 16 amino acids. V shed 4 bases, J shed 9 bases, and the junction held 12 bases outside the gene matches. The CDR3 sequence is CASSGRTSGTRGEQFF. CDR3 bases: TGTGCCAGCAGTGGTCGCACTAGCGGGACAAGGGGTGAGCAGTTCTTC.

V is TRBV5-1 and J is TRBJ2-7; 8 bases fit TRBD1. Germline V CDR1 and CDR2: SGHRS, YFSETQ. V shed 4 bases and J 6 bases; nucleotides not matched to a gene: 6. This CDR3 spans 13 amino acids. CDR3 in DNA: TGCGCCAGCAGCGCTGGACAGGGAGGCGAGCAGTACTTC. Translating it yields CASSAGQGGEQYF.

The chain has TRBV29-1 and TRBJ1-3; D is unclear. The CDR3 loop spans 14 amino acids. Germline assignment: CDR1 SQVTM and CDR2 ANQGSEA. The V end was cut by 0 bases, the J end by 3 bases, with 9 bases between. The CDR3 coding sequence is TGCAGCGTTGAAGATCCCGCCTATGGAAACACCATATATTTT. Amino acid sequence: CSVEDPAYGNTIYF.

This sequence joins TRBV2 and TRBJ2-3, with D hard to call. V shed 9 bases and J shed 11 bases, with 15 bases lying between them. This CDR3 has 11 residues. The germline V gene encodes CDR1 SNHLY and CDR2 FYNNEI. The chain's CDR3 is CASGKNFGQYF. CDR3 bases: TGTGCCAGTGGTAAAAACTTCGGGCAGTATTTT.

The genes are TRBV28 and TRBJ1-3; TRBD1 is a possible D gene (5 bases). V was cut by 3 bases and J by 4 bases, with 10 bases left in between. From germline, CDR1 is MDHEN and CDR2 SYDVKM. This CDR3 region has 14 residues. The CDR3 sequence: CASSLVQAGNTIYF. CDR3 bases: TGTGCCAGCAGTTTGGTACAGGCAGGAAACACCATATATTTT.

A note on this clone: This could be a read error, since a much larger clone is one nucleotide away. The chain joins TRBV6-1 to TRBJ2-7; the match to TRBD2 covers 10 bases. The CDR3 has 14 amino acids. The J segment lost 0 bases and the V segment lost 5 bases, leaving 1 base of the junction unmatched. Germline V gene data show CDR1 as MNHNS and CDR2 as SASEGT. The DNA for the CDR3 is TGTGCCAGCAGTTCTAGCGGGAGCTCCTACGAGCAGTACTTC. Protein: CASSSSGSSYEQYF.

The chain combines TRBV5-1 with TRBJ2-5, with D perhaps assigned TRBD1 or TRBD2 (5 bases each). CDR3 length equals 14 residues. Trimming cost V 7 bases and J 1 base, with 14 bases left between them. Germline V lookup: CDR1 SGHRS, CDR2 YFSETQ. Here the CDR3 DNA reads TGCGCCAGCGCGATGGGGACGGTCCAAGAGACCCAGTACTTC. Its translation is CASAMGTVQETQYF.

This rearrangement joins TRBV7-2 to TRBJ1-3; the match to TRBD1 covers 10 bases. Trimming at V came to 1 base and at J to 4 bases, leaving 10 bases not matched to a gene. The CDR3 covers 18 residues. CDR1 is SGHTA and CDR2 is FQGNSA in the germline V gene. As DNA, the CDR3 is TGTGCCAGCAGCTTAGAAGTAATAGGGACAGGGGTCGGAAACACCATATATTTT. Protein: CASSLEVIGTGVGNTIYF.

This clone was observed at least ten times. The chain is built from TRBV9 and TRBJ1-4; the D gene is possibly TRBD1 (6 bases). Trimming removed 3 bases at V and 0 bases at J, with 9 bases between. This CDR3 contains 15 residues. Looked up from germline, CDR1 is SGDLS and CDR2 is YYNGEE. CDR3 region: CASSGRGATNEKLFF. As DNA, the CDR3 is TGTGCCAGCAGCGGGAGGGGGGCAACTAATGAAAAACTGTTTTTT.

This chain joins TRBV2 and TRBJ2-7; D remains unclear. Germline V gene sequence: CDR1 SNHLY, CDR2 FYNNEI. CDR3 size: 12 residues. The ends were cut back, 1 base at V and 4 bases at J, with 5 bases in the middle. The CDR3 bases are TGTGCCAGCAGTGAAGATTTATACGAGCAGTACTTC. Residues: CASSEDLYEQYF. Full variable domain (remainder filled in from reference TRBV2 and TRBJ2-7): EPEVTQTPSHQVTQMGQEVILRCVPISNHLYFYWYRQILGQKVEFLVSFYNNEISEKSEIFDDQFSVERPDGSNFTLKIRSTKLEDSAMYFCASSEDLYEQYFGPGTRLTVT.

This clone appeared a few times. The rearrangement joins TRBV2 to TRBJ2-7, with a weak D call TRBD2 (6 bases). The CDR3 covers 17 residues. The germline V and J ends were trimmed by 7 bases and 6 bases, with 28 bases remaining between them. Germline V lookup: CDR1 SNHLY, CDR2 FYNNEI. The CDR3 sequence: CASKRAAGRLLRSEQYF. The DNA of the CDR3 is TGTGCCAGCAAGAGAGCCGCGGGGCGCCTTCTACGGTCCGAGCAGTACTTC.

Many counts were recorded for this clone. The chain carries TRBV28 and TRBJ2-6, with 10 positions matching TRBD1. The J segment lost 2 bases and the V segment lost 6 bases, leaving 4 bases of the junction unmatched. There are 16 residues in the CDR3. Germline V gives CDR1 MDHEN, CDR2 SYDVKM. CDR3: CASRPGTGAGANVLTF. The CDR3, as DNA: TGTGCCAGCAGGCCCGGGACAGGGGCTGGGGCCAACGTCCTGACTTTC.

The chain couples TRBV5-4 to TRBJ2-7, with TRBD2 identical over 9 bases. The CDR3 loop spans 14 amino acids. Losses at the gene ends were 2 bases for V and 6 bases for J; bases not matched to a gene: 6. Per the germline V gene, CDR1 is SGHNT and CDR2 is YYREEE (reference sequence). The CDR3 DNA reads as TGTGCCAGCAGCTTAGGCGGGAGGGTTTCCGAGCAGTACTTC. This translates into CASSLGGRVSEQYF.